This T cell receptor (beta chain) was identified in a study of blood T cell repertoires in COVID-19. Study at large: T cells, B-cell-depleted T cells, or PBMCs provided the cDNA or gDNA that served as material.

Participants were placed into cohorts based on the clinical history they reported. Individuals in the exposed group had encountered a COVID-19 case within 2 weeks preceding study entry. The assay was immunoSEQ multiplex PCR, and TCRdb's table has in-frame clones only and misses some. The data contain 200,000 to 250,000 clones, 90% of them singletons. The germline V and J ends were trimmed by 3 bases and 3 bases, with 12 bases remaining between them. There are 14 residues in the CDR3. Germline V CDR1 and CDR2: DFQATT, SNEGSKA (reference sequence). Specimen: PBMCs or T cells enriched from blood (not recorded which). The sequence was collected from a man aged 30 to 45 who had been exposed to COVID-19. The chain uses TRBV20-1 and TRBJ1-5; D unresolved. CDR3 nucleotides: TGCAGTGCTAGTCTGGGCAGAGTCAATCAGCCCCAGCATTTT. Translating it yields CSASLGRVNQPQHF.